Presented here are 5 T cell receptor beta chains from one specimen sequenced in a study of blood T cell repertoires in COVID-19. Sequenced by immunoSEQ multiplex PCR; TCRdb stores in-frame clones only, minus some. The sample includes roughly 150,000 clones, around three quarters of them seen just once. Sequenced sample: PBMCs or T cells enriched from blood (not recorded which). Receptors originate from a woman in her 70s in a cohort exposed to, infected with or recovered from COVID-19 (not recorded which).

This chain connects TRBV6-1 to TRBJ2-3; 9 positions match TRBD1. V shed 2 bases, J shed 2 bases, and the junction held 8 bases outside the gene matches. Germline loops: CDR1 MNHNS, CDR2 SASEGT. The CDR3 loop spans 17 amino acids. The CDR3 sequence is CASSEFPGTGSTDTQYF. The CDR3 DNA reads TGTGCCAGCAGTGAATTTCCCGGGACAGGGTCCACAGATACGCAGTATTTT.

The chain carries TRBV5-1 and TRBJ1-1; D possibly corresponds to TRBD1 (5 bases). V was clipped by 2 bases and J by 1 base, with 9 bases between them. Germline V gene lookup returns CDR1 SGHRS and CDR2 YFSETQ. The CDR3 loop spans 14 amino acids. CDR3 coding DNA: TGCGCCAGCAGCTTAAACGGGGGGAACACTGAAGCTTTCTTT. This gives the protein CASSLNGGNTEAFF.

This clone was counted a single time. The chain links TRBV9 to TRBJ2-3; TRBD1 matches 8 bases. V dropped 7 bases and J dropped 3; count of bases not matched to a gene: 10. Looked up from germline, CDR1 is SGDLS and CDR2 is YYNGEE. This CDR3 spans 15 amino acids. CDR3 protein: CASGVAGGGTDTQYF. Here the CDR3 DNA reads TGTGCCAGCGGAGTGGCAGGGGGCGGTACAGATACGCAGTATTTT.

The CDR3 here is CAISEVRGSEQYF. The CDR3 DNA follows: TGTGCCATCAGTGAGGTCAGGGGCTCCGAGCAGTACTTC. The J gene is TRBJ2-7, the V gene TRBV10-3, with D perhaps TRBD1 (6 bases). The CDR3 sequence is 13 residues long. V gave up 2 bases and J gave up 6 bases, with 11 bases separating them. Germline values: CDR1 ENHRY, CDR2 SYGVKD.

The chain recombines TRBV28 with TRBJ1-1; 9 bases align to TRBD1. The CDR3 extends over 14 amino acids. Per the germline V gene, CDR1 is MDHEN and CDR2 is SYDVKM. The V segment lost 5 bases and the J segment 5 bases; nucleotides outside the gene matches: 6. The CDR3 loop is CASSIKTGGTEAFF. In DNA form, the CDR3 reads TGTGCCAGCAGTATCAAGACAGGGGGAACTGAAGCTTTCTTT.